Each of the 13 T cell receptor beta chains below was sequenced from the same sample in a study of tumor-infiltrating lymphocytes in oesophageal squamous cell carcinoma. TCRdb re-called the PCR reads through MiXCR, storing one row per CDR3 protein. The table includes about 15,000 distinct CDR3 sequences, over 45% detected once. Sequencing was done on a sample of esophageal tumor tissue. The receptors come from a male donor with esophageal squamous cell carcinoma.

The genes are TRBV5-6 and TRBJ1-5; 7 positions agree with TRBD1. After removal of 4 bases from V and 3 bases from J, the junction contained 7 bases not matched to a gene. Germline loops: CDR1 SGHDT, CDR2 YYEEEE. This CDR3 has 15 amino acids. The CDR3 nucleotides are TGTGCCAGCAGCCCGTGGGACAGCCCCAATCAGCCCCAGCATTTT. Its translation: CASSPWDSPNQPQHF.

With regard to this clonotype: Given the absence of the conserved phenylalanine or tryptophan at the CDR3 end, a read error is likely. No DNA is shown, since the ends of the CDR3 on it are uncertain; the CDR3 is the one TCRdb lists. The chain carries TRBV28 and TRBJ2-6; the tabulated D call, TRBD1, remains unverified against the DNA. The CDR3 sequence runs 20 residues, both termini included. The germline CDR1 and CDR2 sequences are MDHEN and SYDVKM. Here the CDR3 reads CASSLGRGARSGANVLTFGA.

Notes on this clonotype: The DNA is left out, because the CDR3 cannot be placed on it with certainty; the CDR3 is given as TCRdb lists it. J is TRBJ2-7 and V is TRBV12-5; the table names TRBD1, a call not compared with the DNA. The germline gives CDR1 LGHNT, CDR2 FRNRAP. The CDR3 is made up of 14 amino acids, end residues included. The CDR3 is CASAPLEGGLHLRF.

The chain combines TRBV7-2 with TRBJ2-3, with a weak D call TRBD2 (6 bases). V lost 2 bases and J 2 bases, leaving 8 bases between the germline ends. From germline, CDR1 is SGHTA and CDR2 FQGNSA. CDR3 length: 14 amino acids. This chain's CDR3 is CASSLTGDTDTQYF. Written as DNA, the CDR3 is TGTGCCAGCAGCTTAACGGGAGACACAGATACGCAGTATTTT.

The V call is TRBV7-2, the J call TRBJ2-3, with D tentatively TRBD2 (6 bases). The CDR3 has 18 amino acids. The germline V gene encodes CDR1 SGHTA and CDR2 FQGNSA. The V end lost 5 bases, the J end lost 4 bases, and 25 bases lay between the germline ends. The chain's CDR3 is CASSPQLIWGELADTQYF. CDR3 coding DNA: TGTGCCAGCAGCCCTCAGCTGATCTGGGGGGAGCTGGCAGATACGCAGTATTTT.

Worth noting for this clonotype: As the CDR3 is not closed by the conserved phenylalanine or tryptophan, this likely results from a read error. No DNA is shown, since the ends of the CDR3 on it are uncertain; the CDR3 is the one TCRdb lists. V gene TRBV7-3 combines with J gene TRBJ2-3; the DNA was not compared with TRBD1, the D call given in the table. Germline V gives CDR1 SGHTA, CDR2 FQGTGA. The CDR3 is 15 residues long, counting both termini. The CDR3 sequence is CASSQVQGGEQYFGP.

This clonotype was detected many times. The chain's CDR3 is CASSAVAGGNTIYF. CDR3 coding DNA: TGCGCCAGCAGCGCGGTGGCAGGGGGAAACACCATATATTTT. The chain employs TRBV5-1 and TRBJ1-3, with TRBD1 as a possible D gene (5 bases). The CDR3 loop spans 14 amino acids. V shed 4 bases and J shed 4 bases, with 12 bases lying between them. Germline CDR1 is SGHRS and CDR2 is YFSETQ.

This clonotype was found a few times. This chain connects TRBV10-3 to TRBJ2-1; 9 bases align to TRBD1. The J call is doubtful: the DNA matches TRBJ2-7 better. This CDR3 is built from 15 residues. Germline loops: CDR1 ENHRY, CDR2 SYGVKD. CDR3 protein: CAISGGQGINHEQYF. Written as DNA, the CDR3 is TGTGCCATCAGTGGCGGACAGGGGATTAACCACGAGCAGTACTTC.

This clonotype was counted a single time. This CDR3 is CASSPPVREDEQFF. DNA for the CDR3: TGTGCCAGCTCACCACCGGTACGGGAGGATGAGCAGTTCTTC. This chain links TRBV18 with TRBJ2-1; 7 nucleotides agree with TRBD2. The CDR3 is made up of 14 amino acids. With 0 bases clipped from V and 8 bases from J, the junction kept 4 bases outside the gene matches. The germline gives CDR1 KGHSH, CDR2 LQKENI.

The CDR3, as DNA: TGTGCCAGCAGCTTAGTGGGGGCCGGGGTCAATGAGCAGTTCTTC. Translating it yields CASSLVGAGVNEQFF. V usage is TRBV7-8 and J usage is TRBJ2-5, with a tentative D call TRBD1 (6 bases). The J call may be mistaken, given a closer DNA end match to TRBJ2-1. The CDR3 has 15 residues. Germline lookup yields CDR1 SGHVS and CDR2 FQNEAQ.

This clonotype has ten or more counts. The chain employs TRBV6-1 and TRBJ1-5, with 7 bases that match TRBD1. CDR1 is MNHNS and CDR2 is SASEGT in the germline V gene. V gave up 5 bases and J gave up 2 bases; unmatched junction bases: 6. The CDR3 runs 15 residues. CDR3 amino acids: CASSRQGSGNQPQHF. CDR3 nucleotides: TGTGCCAGCAGTCGACAGGGAAGTGGCAATCAGCCCCAGCATTTT.

The rearrangement uses TRBV11-1 and TRBJ2-3, with TRBD2 identical over 10 bases. Matching the DNA end better, TRBJ2-7 makes the J call doubtful. The V gene's germline CDR1 is SGHAT and CDR2 FQDESV (reference sequence). The CDR3 covers 16 residues. The CDR3 sequence: CASSPGTSALPYEQYF. CDR3 DNA: TGTGCCAGCAGCCCAGGGACTAGCGCCTTACCCTACGAGCAGTACTTC.

V gene TRBV7-3 combines with J gene TRBJ2-1; no reliable D call. Trimming took 2 bases from V and 5 from J, leaving 7 bases between them. The CDR3 runs 13 residues. Per the germline V gene, CDR1 is SGHTA and CDR2 is FQGTGA. The CDR3 here is CASSLSRDNEQFF. The CDR3 nucleotides read TGTGCCAGCAGCTTATCACGCGACAATGAGCAGTTCTTC.